This T cell receptor beta chain was found in a study of T-cell memory formation after mild COVID-19. Turning to the study itself: The two donors had largely donor-specific TCR clusters.

Ten or more counts support this clonotype. Its specificity is not known. Study results and caveats: Second-wave clones reaching peak frequency on day 37 lacked confirmed SARS-CoV-2 specificity. Clones which contracted sat mainly in CM and EM if CD4+, and in EMRA if CD8+.

5'RACE with constant-segment primers yielded barcoded, UMI-tagged TCR alpha and TCR beta cDNA libraries. One entry per CDR3 protein results from TCRdb running MiXCR on the 5' RACE reads. This sample has hundreds of thousands of distinct CDR3 sequences, with roughly 15% found just once. The sample comprised PBMCs or a T cell subset sorted from them (not recorded which). This clonotype was sampled from a man aged 18 to 30 who had mild COVID-19 (a few samples of this study predate the infection). Cell type and time point are not known.

Here the CDR3 DNA reads TGCGCCAGCAGCCTAGAGCGTCTTACCTATGGCTACACCTTC. It specifies CASSLERLTYGYTF. This chain uses TRBV4-3 with TRBJ1-2; D unresolved. CDR3 length: 14 amino acids. Germline lookup yields CDR1 LGHNA and CDR2 YSLEER. V dropped 4 bases and J dropped 4 bases, with 13 bases sitting between them.